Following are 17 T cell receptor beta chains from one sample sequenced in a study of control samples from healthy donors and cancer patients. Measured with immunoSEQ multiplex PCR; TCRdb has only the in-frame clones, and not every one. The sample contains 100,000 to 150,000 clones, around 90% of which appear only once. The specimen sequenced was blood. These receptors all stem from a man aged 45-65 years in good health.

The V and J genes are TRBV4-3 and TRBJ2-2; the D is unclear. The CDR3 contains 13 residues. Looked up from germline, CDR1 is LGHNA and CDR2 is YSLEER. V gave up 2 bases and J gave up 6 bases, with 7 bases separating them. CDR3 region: CASSQLIAGELFF. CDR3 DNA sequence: TGCGCCAGCAGCCAACTGATAGCCGGGGAGCTGTTTTTT.

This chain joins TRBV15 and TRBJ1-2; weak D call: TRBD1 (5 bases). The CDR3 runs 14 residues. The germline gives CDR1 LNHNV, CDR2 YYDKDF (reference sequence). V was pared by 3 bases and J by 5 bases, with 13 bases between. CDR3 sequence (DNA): TGTGCCACCAGCAGGGGATTAAAGGGGTATGGCTACACCTTC. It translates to CATSRGLKGYGYTF.

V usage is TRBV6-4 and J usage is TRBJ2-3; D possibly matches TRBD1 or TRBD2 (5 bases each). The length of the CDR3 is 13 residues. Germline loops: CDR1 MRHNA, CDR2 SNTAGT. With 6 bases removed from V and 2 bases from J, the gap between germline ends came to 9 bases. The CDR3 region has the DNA TGTGCCAGCAGCGGGGCCGACACAGATACGCAGTATTTT. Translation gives CASSGADTDTQYF.

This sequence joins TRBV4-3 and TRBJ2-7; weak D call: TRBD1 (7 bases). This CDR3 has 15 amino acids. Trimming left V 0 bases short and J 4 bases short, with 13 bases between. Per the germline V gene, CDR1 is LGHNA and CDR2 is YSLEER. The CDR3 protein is CASSQEAGGRYEQYF. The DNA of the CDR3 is TGCGCCAGCAGCCAAGAGGCAGGGGGGAGATACGAGCAGTACTTC.

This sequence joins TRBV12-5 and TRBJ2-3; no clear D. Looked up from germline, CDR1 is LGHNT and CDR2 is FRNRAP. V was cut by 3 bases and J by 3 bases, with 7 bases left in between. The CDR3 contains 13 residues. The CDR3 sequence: CASGFVETDTQYF. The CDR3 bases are TGTGCTAGTGGTTTCGTCGAAACAGATACGCAGTATTTT.

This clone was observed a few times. CDR3 in amino acids: CASSLRTGSYEQYF. As DNA, the CDR3 is TGTGCCAGCAGCCTGAGGACTGGTTCCTACGAGCAGTACTTC. The chain uses TRBV5-6 and TRBJ2-7, with D perhaps TRBD2 (5 bases). In germline, CDR1 is SGHDT, CDR2 YYEEEE. V was shortened by 4 bases and J by 1 base, with 12 bases between the two germline ends. CDR3 size: 14 residues.

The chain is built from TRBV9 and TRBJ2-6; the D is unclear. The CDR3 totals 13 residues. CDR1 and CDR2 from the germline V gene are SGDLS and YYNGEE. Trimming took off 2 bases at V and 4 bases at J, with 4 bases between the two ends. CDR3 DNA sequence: TGTGCCAGCAGCGTCCCCGGGGCCAACGTCCTGACTTTC. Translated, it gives CASSVPGANVLTF.

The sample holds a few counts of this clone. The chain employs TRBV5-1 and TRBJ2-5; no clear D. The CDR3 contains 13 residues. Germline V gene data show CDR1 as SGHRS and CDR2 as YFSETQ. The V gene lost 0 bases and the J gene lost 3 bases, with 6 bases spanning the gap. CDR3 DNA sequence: TGCGCCAGCAGCTTGGATCCAGAAGAGACCCAGTACTTC. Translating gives CASSLDPEETQYF.

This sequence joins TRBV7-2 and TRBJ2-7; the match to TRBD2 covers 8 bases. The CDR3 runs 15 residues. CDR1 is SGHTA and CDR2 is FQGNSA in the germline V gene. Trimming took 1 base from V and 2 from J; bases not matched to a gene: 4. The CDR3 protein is CASSLGAGDPYEQYF. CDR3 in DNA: TGTGCCAGCAGCTTAGGAGCGGGAGACCCCTACGAGCAGTACTTC.

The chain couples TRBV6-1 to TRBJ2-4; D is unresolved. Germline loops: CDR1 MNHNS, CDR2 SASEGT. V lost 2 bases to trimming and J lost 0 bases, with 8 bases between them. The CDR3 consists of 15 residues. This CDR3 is CASSEPALAKNIQYF. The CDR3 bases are TGTGCCAGCAGTGAACCGGCCCTAGCCAAAAACATTCAGTACTTC.

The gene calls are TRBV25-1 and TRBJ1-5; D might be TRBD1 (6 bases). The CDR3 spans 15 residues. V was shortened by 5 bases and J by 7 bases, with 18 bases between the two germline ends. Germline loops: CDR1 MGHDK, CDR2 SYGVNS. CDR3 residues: CASSPKGGGAQPQHF. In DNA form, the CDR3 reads TGTGCCAGCAGTCCCAAGGGGGGGGGCGCCCAGCCCCAGCATTTT.

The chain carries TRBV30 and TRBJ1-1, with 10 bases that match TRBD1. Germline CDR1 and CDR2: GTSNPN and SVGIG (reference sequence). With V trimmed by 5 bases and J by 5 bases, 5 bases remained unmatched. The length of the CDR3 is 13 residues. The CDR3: CAWRDRGPTEAFF. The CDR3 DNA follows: TGTGCCTGGCGCGACAGGGGGCCTACTGAAGCTTTCTTT.

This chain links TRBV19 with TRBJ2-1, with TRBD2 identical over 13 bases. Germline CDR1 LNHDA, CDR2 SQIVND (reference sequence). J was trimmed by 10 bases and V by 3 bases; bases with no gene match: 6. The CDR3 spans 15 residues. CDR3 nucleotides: TGTGCCAGTAGTATGGGGACTAGCGGGGTGCGGGAGCAGTTCTTC. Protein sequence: CASSMGTSGVREQFF.

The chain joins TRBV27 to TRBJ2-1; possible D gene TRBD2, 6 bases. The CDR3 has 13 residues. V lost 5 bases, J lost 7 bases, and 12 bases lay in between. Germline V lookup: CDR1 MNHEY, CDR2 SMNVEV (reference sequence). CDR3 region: CASSPDYPNEQFF. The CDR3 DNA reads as TGTGCCAGCAGTCCGGACTACCCTAATGAGCAGTTCTTC.

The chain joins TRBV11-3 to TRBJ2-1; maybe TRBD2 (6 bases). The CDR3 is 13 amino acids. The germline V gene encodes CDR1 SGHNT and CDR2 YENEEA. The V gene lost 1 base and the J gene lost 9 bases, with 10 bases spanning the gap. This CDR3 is CASSLAGEVEQFF. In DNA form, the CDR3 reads TGTGCCAGCAGCTTAGCGGGGGAGGTTGAGCAGTTCTTC. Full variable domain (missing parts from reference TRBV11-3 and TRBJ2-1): EAGVVQSPRYKIIEKKQPVAFWCNPISGHNTLYWYLQNLGQGPELLIRYENEEAVDDSQLPKDRFSAERLKGVDSTLKIQPAELGDSAVYLCASSLAGEVEQFFGPGTRLTVL.

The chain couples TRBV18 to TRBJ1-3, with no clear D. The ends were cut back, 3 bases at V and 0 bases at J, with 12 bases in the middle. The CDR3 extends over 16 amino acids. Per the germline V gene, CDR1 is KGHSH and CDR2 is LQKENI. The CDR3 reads CASSPLQQSSGNTIYF. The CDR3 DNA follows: TGTGCCAGCTCACCTCTTCAACAGAGCTCTGGAAACACCATATATTTT.

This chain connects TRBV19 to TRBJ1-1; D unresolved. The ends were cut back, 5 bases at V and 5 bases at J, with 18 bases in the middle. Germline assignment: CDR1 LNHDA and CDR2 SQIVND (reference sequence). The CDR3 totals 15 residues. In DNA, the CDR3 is TGTGCCAGTAGTTCCCCCCGGGTAGGGAAGACTGAAGCTTTCTTT. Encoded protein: CASSSPRVGKTEAFF.